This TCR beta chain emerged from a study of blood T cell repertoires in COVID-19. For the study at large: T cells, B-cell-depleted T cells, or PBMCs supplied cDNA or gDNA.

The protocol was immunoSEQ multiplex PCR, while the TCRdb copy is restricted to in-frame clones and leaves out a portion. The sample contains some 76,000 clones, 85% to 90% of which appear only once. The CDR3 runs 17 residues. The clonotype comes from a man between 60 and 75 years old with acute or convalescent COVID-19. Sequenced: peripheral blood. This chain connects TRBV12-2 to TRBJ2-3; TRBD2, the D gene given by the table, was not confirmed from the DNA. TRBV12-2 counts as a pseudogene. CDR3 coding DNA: TGTGCAAGTCGCTTTTCGGGGCGGGGCAATTGCACAGATACGCAGTATTTT. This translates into CASRFSGRGNCTDTQYF.